Below are 23 T cell receptor beta chains sequenced from a single sample in a study of T-cell memory formation after mild COVID-19. TCRdb re-derived calls from the 5' RACE reads in MiXCR, one entry per CDR3 protein. The data hold about 620,000 distinct CDR3 sequences, with roughly 18% observed a single time. Sequencing was performed on PBMCs or a T cell subset sorted from them (not recorded which). These receptors all stem from an adult woman who had mild COVID-19 (a few samples of this study predate the infection). Cell type and time point are not known.

This clonotype has a handful of counts. This chain connects TRBV5-1 to TRBJ1-1; D is possibly TRBD1 (5 bases). Deletions cut 1 base from V and 7 bases from J, with 8 bases between. Per the germline V gene, CDR1 is SGHRS and CDR2 is YFSETQ. The CDR3 is 12 amino acids. The CDR3 loop is CASSLQGLEAFF. The DNA of the CDR3 is TGCGCCAGCAGCTTGCAGGGTCTTGAAGCTTTCTTT.

This clonotype has more than one count but fewer than ten. This chain links TRBV6-5 with TRBJ2-1; tentatively, D is TRBD2 (5 bases). The CDR3 totals 14 residues. Germline CDR1 reads MNHEY; CDR2 reads SVGAGI. With 2 bases removed from V and 0 bases from J, the gap between germline ends came to 5 bases. CDR3 sequence (DNA): TGTGCCAGCAGTTACGACTACTCCTACAATGAGCAGTTCTTC. Translating gives CASSYDYSYNEQFF.

The chain couples TRBV4-2 to TRBJ2-7; D not certain. V was clipped by 4 bases and J by 0 bases, with 13 bases between them. This CDR3 is built from 15 residues. CDR1 and CDR2 (germline): LGHNA, YNFKEQ. The CDR3 loop reads CASSLGPSSSYEQYF. CDR3 nucleotides: TGTGCCAGCAGCCTTGGGCCCTCAAGCTCCTACGAGCAGTACTTC.

The gene calls are TRBV21-1 and TRBJ2-7. TRBV21-1 corresponds to a pseudogene. The CDR3 sequence is 16 residues long. The CDR3 is CASSKGSARHVYEQYF. CDR3 nucleotide sequence: TGTGCCAGCAGCAAAGGTAGTGCGCGGCACGTCTACGAGCAGTACTTC.

The rearrangement links TRBV6-5 to TRBJ1-2, with unresolved D. In germline, CDR1 is MNHEY, CDR2 SVGAGI. The CDR3 extends over 11 amino acids. V was pared by 11 bases and J by 6 bases, with 13 bases between. CDR3 residues: CAAITRDGYTF. The CDR3 bases are TGTGCCGCCATTACACGGGATGGCTACACCTTC.

The chain employs TRBV12-3 or TRBV12-4 and TRBJ2-5; 7 bases match TRBD1. The length of the CDR3 is 14 residues. V lost 8 bases, J lost 1 base, and 7 bases stayed unmatched. The CDR3 here is CASGNPGGQETQYF. The CDR3 DNA sequence: TGTGCCAGCGGGAATCCAGGGGGCCAAGAGACCCAGTACTTC.

The J gene is TRBJ1-5, the V gene TRBV18, with 8 bases matching TRBD1. Germline loops: CDR1 KGHSH, CDR2 LQKENI. This CDR3 is built from 20 residues. V shed 3 bases and J 7 bases; nucleotides not matched to a gene: 23. Written as DNA, the CDR3 is TGTGCCAGCTCACCTAGGCGGAGCCTTGAGGGGGGACAGGCGTACCAGCCCCAGCATTTT. It codes for CASSPRRSLEGGQAYQPQHF.

The gene calls are TRBV20-1 and TRBJ2-3; D uncertain. Germline loops: CDR1 DFQATT, CDR2 SNEGSKA (reference sequence). This CDR3 spans 12 amino acids. The germline V and J ends were trimmed by 2 bases and 3 bases, with 6 bases remaining between them. In DNA, the CDR3 is TGCAGTGCTAGATTTGGGACAGATACGCAGTATTTT. This codes for CSARFGTDTQYF.

The chain uses TRBV15 and TRBJ2-1; a possible D gene is TRBD1 (6 bases). CDR1 and CDR2 from the germline V gene are LNHNV and YYDKDF (reference sequence). The CDR3 contains 15 residues. Trimming left V 1 base short and J 4 bases short, with 11 bases between. The CDR3 reads CATSRGQGNYNEQFF. DNA for the CDR3: TGTGCCACCAGCAGAGGCCAGGGGAATTACAATGAGCAGTTCTTC.

J is TRBJ1-2 and V is TRBV20-1; weak D call: TRBD1 (6 bases). The CDR3 runs 13 residues. Germline values: CDR1 DFQATT, CDR2 SNEGSKA (reference sequence). V lost 6 bases to trimming and J lost 6 bases, with 17 bases between them. This chain's CDR3 is CSATDSSGHGYTF. The CDR3 bases are TGCAGTGCGACGGACAGCTCGGGGCATGGCTACACCTTC.

Many counts were recorded for this clonotype. V is TRBV7-2 and J is TRBJ2-4, with unresolved D. V was cut by 7 bases and J by 2 bases, with 6 bases left in between. Germline values: CDR1 SGHTA, CDR2 FQGNSA. This CDR3 comprises 12 residues. CDR3 in amino acids: CASTLTKNIQYF. Here the CDR3 DNA reads TGTGCCAGCACCCTGACCAAAAACATTCAGTACTTC.

The chain carries TRBV20-1 and TRBJ2-5, with D possibly TRBD1 on 6 matching bases. V was pared by 0 bases and J by 4 bases, with 18 bases between. The germline gives CDR1 DFQATT, CDR2 SNEGSKA (reference sequence). This CDR3 has 16 residues. CDR3 residues: CSARDTLGDRIETQYF. DNA for the CDR3: TGCAGTGCTAGAGATACTTTGGGTGACAGGATAGAGACCCAGTACTTC.

V is TRBV11-2 and J is TRBJ2-1, with TRBD2 identical over 7 bases. The CDR3 is 16 amino acids. In germline, CDR1 is SGHAT, CDR2 FQNNGV. V trimming: 3 bases; J trimming: 2 bases; junction bases outside the gene matches: 7. This CDR3 is CASSFSEAGAYNEQFF. The CDR3 DNA is TGTGCCAGCAGCTTTTCCGAGGCGGGGGCCTACAATGAGCAGTTCTTC.

The chain recombines TRBV12-3 or TRBV12-4 with TRBJ1-1, with TRBD1 as a possible D gene (5 bases). The V end lost 3 bases, the J end lost 9 bases, and 11 bases lay between the germline ends. The CDR3 covers 12 residues. The CDR3 region is CASSFDSPKAFF. The DNA for the CDR3 is TGTGCCAGCAGTTTTGACAGCCCGAAAGCTTTCTTT.

The rearrangement joins TRBV5-6 to TRBJ2-1; 8 bases map to TRBD2. Germline CDR1 is SGHDT and CDR2 is YYEEEE. The CDR3 runs 15 residues. Germline trimming cut 0 bases from V and 9 bases from J; bases unmatched to any gene: 8. CDR3 region: CASSLGTSWTVEQFF. CDR3 nucleotide sequence: TGTGCCAGCAGCTTGGGGACTAGCTGGACGGTTGAGCAGTTCTTC.

This chain joins TRBV30 and TRBJ1-5; D might be TRBD1 (5 bases). Trimming stripped 4 bases from V and 4 bases from J, with 8 bases between. Per germline, CDR1 GTSNPN and CDR2 SVGIG (reference sequence). This CDR3 has 12 residues. This CDR3 is CAWKEGNQPQHF. As DNA, the CDR3 is TGTGCCTGGAAGGAGGGGAATCAGCCCCAGCATTTT. Supplemented by reference TRBV30 and TRBJ1-5, the full variable domain reads SQTIHQWPATLVQPVGSPLSLECTVEGTSNPNLYWYRQAAGRGLQLLFYSVGIGQISSEVPQNLSASRPQDRQFILSSKKLLLSDSGFYLCAWKEGNQPQHFGDGTRLSIL.

The table lists this clonotype with many counts. The gene calls are TRBV24-1 and TRBJ2-1; no clear D gene. Looked up from germline, CDR1 is KGHDR and CDR2 is SFDVKD. Trimming stripped 0 bases from V and 5 bases from J, with 16 bases between. This CDR3 region has 17 residues. Here the CDR3 reads CATSDLGKGTRHNEQFF. Here the CDR3 DNA reads TGTGCCACCAGTGATTTGGGGAAGGGAACCCGGCACAATGAGCAGTTCTTC.

This clonotype was detected only a few times. The chain has TRBV15 and TRBJ1-5; D is perhaps TRBD1 (5 bases). Per germline, CDR1 LNHNV and CDR2 YYDKDF (reference sequence). This CDR3 has 17 residues. The V end was cut by 5 bases, the J end by 8 bases, with 25 bases between. This chain's CDR3 is CATSSYNDASGGEPQHF. In nucleotides, the CDR3 is TGTGCCACCAGCTCTTACAACGACGCGAGTGGAGGGGAGCCCCAGCATTTT.

The CDR3 loop reads CASKVSGLAKDEQYF. CDR3 nucleotide sequence: TGTGCCAGCAAAGTGTCAGGACTAGCAAAGGACGAGCAGTACTTC. The chain is built from TRBV12-3 or TRBV12-4 and TRBJ2-7; 8 bases are shared with TRBD2. The V segment lost 7 bases and the J segment 5 bases; nucleotides outside the gene matches: 13. The CDR3 loop spans 15 amino acids.

The chain carries TRBV9 and TRBJ1-1, with TRBD1 matching 8 bases. The ends lost 6 bases at V and 1 base at J; junction bases unmatched: 5. Germline CDR1 and CDR2: SGDLS and YYNGEE. CDR3 size: 14 residues. CDR3 coding DNA: TGTGCCAGCACACGGGGACAGGAGAACACTGAAGCTTTCTTT. Its translation: CASTRGQENTEAFF.

The V call is TRBV5-5, the J call TRBJ1-6; D possibly corresponds to TRBD1 (5 bases). The CDR3 totals 14 residues. The V end was cut by 1 base, the J end by 9 bases, with 11 bases between. The germline gives CDR1 SGHKS, CDR2 YYEKEE (reference sequence). The CDR3 bases are TGTGCCAGCAGCTTGACCAGGGCGGGTTCACCCCTCCACTTT. Protein: CASSLTRAGSPLHF.

The chain links TRBV5-1 to TRBJ2-7, with TRBD2 identical over 13 bases. CDR1 and CDR2 from the germline V gene are SGHRS and YFSETQ. The CDR3 totals 18 residues. The trim removed 4 bases at V and 0 bases at J, leaving 10 bases unmatched. CDR3 in DNA: TGCGCCAGCAGCCACACTAGCGGGAGGGCCAGATACTCCTACGAGCAGTACTTC. Protein product: CASSHTSGRARYSYEQYF. The full variable domain, completed using reference TRBV5-1 and TRBJ2-7, is KAGVTQTPRYLIKTRGQQVTLSCSPISGHRSVSWYQQTPGQGLQFLFEYFSETQRNKGNFPGRFSGRQFSNSRSEMNVSTLELGDSALYLCASSHTSGRARYSYEQYFGPGTRLTVT.

The J gene is TRBJ2-3, the V gene TRBV7-2; D gene uncertain. Trimming cost V 5 bases and J 1 base, with 7 bases left between them. This CDR3 has 13 residues. From germline, CDR1 is SGHTA and CDR2 FQGNSA. CDR3 nucleotides: TGTGCCAGCAGCCGTTCGCGCACAGATACGCAGTATTTT. The encoded protein is CASSRSRTDTQYF.